This T cell receptor beta chain appears in the sequencing data of a study of shared clonotypes between healthy human individuals (dated by TCRdb to about 2020). Turning to the overall study: Three men and a couple of women, aged 18 to 49 years, made up the cohort. Per donor, three plates each were used for CD4 naive and CD4 memory, two for CD8 naive, and one for CD8 memory. The study deeply sequenced blood TCR repertoires of about 5 healthy adults to estimate repertoire size and the extent of clonotype sharing between individuals. To increase sequencing depth and limit assay-specific biases, TCR repertoire library preparation and sequencing were carried out by different laboratories using diverse techniques. Each donor's leukapheresis produced roughly between roughly 0.94 and 9.5 billion PBMCs. The research as a whole found: About 5% of naive CD4, approximately 3.7% of naive CD8, about 2.1% of memory CD4, and about 0.4% of memory CD8 clonotypes were shared across several donors. Compared with non-shared clonotypes, clonotypes shared by all four sorted-subset donors had higher generation probabilities. Naive subsets generally had larger estimated clonotype richness than memory subsets. Even with the large sequencing depth, rarefaction of the sorted-subset datasets indicated that sequencing was incomplete. Sampling was restricted to blood, and TCR repertoires in tissues likely differ from the TCR repertoires found in blood. Pairwise subsampling indicated that sequencing depth was expected to affect the degree of clonotype sharing among donors. Because the study included a small number of donors, the genetic and exposure-history diversity represented was limited.

CD8 naive samples were obtained by positive selection for CCR7 among CD45RO-negative cells, yielding a CD45RA+CCR7+ population from which TemRA cells were excluded. The donors were healthy, HIV-negative adults who had no recently reported acute infections or vaccinations. All donors were Caucasian adults living in Nashville, Tennessee, USA. Blood was obtained by leukapheresis, after which PBMCs were separated by Ficoll-Histopaque density gradient centrifugation and cryopreserved in liquid nitrogen vapor phase. Analytical flow cytometry was used to check the purity and quantity of every magnetically sorted T cell population. Genomic DNA was isolated from each sorted fraction and quantified by UV absorbance on a Nanodrop 2000c. Using the deep immunoSEQ assay, multiplex PCR amplified TCR CDR3 regions from genomic DNA. Genomic DNA extracted from each cell subset was distributed evenly over all wells of several immunoSEQ 96-well plates, and each plate served as one replicate. Each replicate PCR for sorted subsets received about 210 ng genomic DNA, equal to roughly 29,000 T cell genomes. The purified libraries were quantified using a Qubit 3.0 fluorometer, sized with a Bioanalyzer 2100, and then quantified again using the KAPA Library Quantification kit. Each immunoSEQ 96-well plate was sequenced on its own single-read 150-cycle Illumina NextSeq 550 flow cell. Per the source publication's procedure: Because only junctional sequences without quality scores were contained in the immunoSEQ output, filtering matching that applied to full-length reads could not be performed. To assign V/J genes and CDR3, sequences were annotated against IMGT germline references using PyIR, a Python wrapper for IgBLAST v1.9. Reads were filtered out if the reads had weak V/J assignments (E-value above 1e-6), no CDR3, stop codons, out-of-frame junctions, or ambiguous translated residues. V3J clonotypes were defined as sequences sharing the same inferred V gene, J gene, and CDR3 amino acid sequence. The percentage overlap between two repertoires was calculated by dividing the number of shared unique clonotypes by the size of the smaller repertoire. Three approaches were used to assess repertoire richness: RTK rarefaction, the Chao1 estimator, and Recon v2.1 estimates of unobserved clonotypes. Generation probabilities were computed with OLGA for all TCRbeta clonotypes obtained by the gDNA method from four donors. Imported from immuneACCESS, the table was reduced by TCRdb to in-frame sequences with V and J called. These copies leave out some clones; in studies compared against another copy, an unresolved V gene accounts for under half, and the cause of the remainder is not known. From that table come the V and J calls and clone size; the DNA was used to work out D and trimming. The sample table contains about 2.2 million clones; only one count was recorded for just under 95% of them. Of the sample, under 2% falls within the top ten clones.

As concerns this clone: Its antigen is not yet known. No base-level quality is on record; no much larger clone is a single base apart.

What was sequenced was naive CD8+ T cells from PBMCs. The intended sense of this specimen's cell subset or site label: CD45RA+CCR7+. The source is a man younger than 30 in good health. Some clones in this sample may be carry-over from other donors' samples.

At the DNA level, the sequence is TGTGCCAGCAGCTTCGGACAGGGTGTTGGGGCCAACGTCCTGACTTTC. Translated, this is CASSFGQGVGANVLTF. This receptor chain uses TRBV13 and TRBJ2-6; TRBD1 matches 8 bases in the middle. Trimmed from V: 3 bases; trimmed from J: 3 bases; junction bases lacking a gene match: 4. The CDR3 spans 16 residues, from the cysteine through the phenylalanine. The only DNA kept is the CDR3, 48 bases in frame from the first base. The germline V gene (reference sequence) specifies PRHDT as CDR1 and FYEKMQ as CDR2.